This passage covers 29 T cell receptor beta chains from one sample sequenced in a study of blood T cell repertoires in COVID-19. The method was immunoSEQ multiplex PCR; TCRdb's version includes in-frame clones alone and lacks a portion of them. The table lists over 75,000 clones, about 77% of them singletons, with roughly 15% in the top ten. The specimen was peripheral blood. The receptors stem from a human donor in a cohort sampled during active COVID-19.

CDR3 nucleotides: TGTGCCAGCAGTTCGTTGACTAGCGGGAGAGGTGGGACCGGGGAGCTGTTTTTT. It codes for CASSSLTSGRGGTGELFF. This sequence joins TRBV28 and TRBJ2-2, with 12 nucleotides matching TRBD2. Looked up from germline, CDR1 is MDHEN and CDR2 is SYDVKM. The CDR3 sequence is 18 residues long. Trimming cost V 4 bases and J 5 bases; bases outside gene matches: 11.

The CDR3 protein is CASSPLQGRRQGGTGELFF. The CDR3 DNA is TGCGCCAGCAGCCCCCTCCAAGGTCGGCGCCAAGGGGGAACCGGGGAGCTGTTTTTT. The chain combines TRBV5-1 with TRBJ2-2; possibly TRBD1 for D (6 bases). The CDR3 consists of 19 residues. Trimming removed 4 bases from V and 5 bases from J, with 27 bases in between. The germline V gene encodes CDR1 SGHRS and CDR2 YFSETQ.

The rearrangement joins TRBV28 to TRBJ1-4; a possible D gene is TRBD1 (5 bases). The CDR3 runs 14 residues. The ends were cut back, 8 bases at V and 8 bases at J, with 18 bases in the middle. Germline lookup yields CDR1 MDHEN and CDR2 SYDVKM. CDR3 in DNA: TGTGCCAGCTCAATGGGGGGGGAGGGCGAAAAACTGTTTTTT. This encodes CASSMGGEGEKLFF.

The chain uses TRBV20-1 and TRBJ1-5, with D possibly matching TRBD1 (5 bases). This CDR3 has 13 amino acids. The V gene lost 3 bases and the J gene lost 7 bases, with 13 bases spanning the gap. Germline CDR1 DFQATT, CDR2 SNEGSKA (reference sequence). CDR3 coding DNA: TGCAGTGCTAGTGGGGCTTCTAAACAGCCCCAGCATTTT. Its translation is CSASGASKQPQHF.

The chain is built from TRBV6-6 and TRBJ2-3; 8 bases are shared with TRBD1. The CDR3 has 16 amino acids. The germline V gene encodes CDR1 MNHNY and CDR2 SVGAGI (reference sequence). V shed 0 bases and J 2 bases; nucleotides not matched to a gene: 4. The CDR3 coding sequence is TGTGCCAGCAGTTACTCGGACAGGGCGTCCACAGATACGCAGTATTTT. Its translation: CASSYSDRASTDTQYF.

The genes are TRBV10-3 and TRBJ1-6; 8 bases align to TRBD1. CDR3 length: 16 amino acids. V was clipped by 4 bases and J by 7 bases; unmatched bases: 9. Germline V gene sequence: CDR1 ENHRY, CDR2 SYGVKD. Here the CDR3 reads CAISGEGQGSNSPLHF. The CDR3 nucleotides are TGTGCCATCAGTGGGGAAGGACAGGGATCGAATTCACCCCTCCACTTT.

This chain uses TRBV7-9 with TRBJ1-2, with D tentatively TRBD1 (5 bases). The CDR3 is made up of 12 amino acids. Trimming pared 3 bases from V and 6 bases from J, leaving 8 bases between. Germline CDR1 SEHNR, CDR2 FQNEAQ (reference sequence). CDR3 amino acids: CASSFRENGYTF. The DNA of the CDR3 is TGTGCCAGCAGCTTCAGGGAAAATGGCTACACCTTC.

This sequence joins TRBV28 and TRBJ1-5; possible D gene TRBD1, 6 bases. V was clipped by 6 bases and J by 5 bases, with 17 bases between them. The CDR3 is 15 amino acids. CDR1 MDHEN and CDR2 SYDVKM come from the germline V gene. In nucleotides, the CDR3 is TGTGCCAGCAGGGGGTTACAGGGAGGGTATCAGCCCCAGCATTTT. It is translated as CASRGLQGGYQPQHF. Drawing the rest from reference TRBV28 and TRBJ1-5, the complete variable domain is DVKVTQSSRYLVKRTGEKVFLECVQDMDHENMFWYRQDPGLGLRLIYFSYDVKMKEKGDIPEGYSVSREKKERFSLILESASTNQTSMYLCASRGLQGGYQPQHFGDGTRLSIL.

The chain combines TRBV18 with TRBJ2-1, with 15 bases identical to TRBD2. There are 17 residues in the CDR3. Trimming at V came to 6 bases and at J to 4 bases, leaving 7 bases not matched to a gene. Germline loops: CDR1 KGHSH, CDR2 LQKENI. The CDR3 is CASSDKGLAGGYNEQFF. Written as DNA, the CDR3 is TGTGCCAGCTCGGACAAAGGACTAGCGGGGGGGTACAATGAGCAGTTCTTC.

This clone appeared once. The J gene is TRBJ2-3, the V gene TRBV7-9; a possible D gene is TRBD2 (6 bases). This CDR3 region has 14 residues. V dropped 3 bases and J dropped 4 bases, with 11 bases sitting between them. The germline gives CDR1 SEHNR, CDR2 FQNEAQ (reference sequence). The DNA for the CDR3 is TGTGCCAGCAGCTTGGGGGGATGGGCAGATACGCAGTATTTT. It codes for CASSLGGWADTQYF.

The CDR3, as DNA: TGTGCCAGCAGTTACAGGGGAATGAACACTGAAGCTTTCTTT. This translates into CASSYRGMNTEAFF. The chain is built from TRBV6-6 and TRBJ1-1; tentatively, D is TRBD1 (5 bases). Looked up from germline, CDR1 is MNHNY and CDR2 is SVGAGI (reference sequence). Trimming cost V 2 bases and J 0 bases, with 7 bases left between them. The CDR3 covers 14 residues.

This chain joins TRBV18 and TRBJ2-3, with a possible D match to TRBD2 (5 bases). The germline V and J ends were trimmed by 5 bases and 1 base, with 13 bases remaining between them. The V gene's germline CDR1 is KGHSH and CDR2 LQKENI. This CDR3 is built from 15 residues. The CDR3 loop reads CASSAEAARTDTQYF. In DNA, the CDR3 is TGTGCCAGCTCAGCCGAAGCGGCCCGCACAGATACGCAGTATTTT.

The chain employs TRBV28 and TRBJ2-1; 8 positions agree with TRBD2. CDR3 length: 14 residues. The germline V gene encodes CDR1 MDHEN and CDR2 SYDVKM. Trimming removed 7 bases from V and 6 bases from J; junction bases left unmatched: 8. This CDR3 reads CASIAGTSTNEQFF. CDR3 coding DNA: TGTGCCAGCATTGCGGGGACTAGTACCAATGAGCAGTTCTTC.

This chain joins TRBV5-5 and TRBJ2-5; D possibly corresponds to TRBD2 (6 bases). Between the trimmed V and J ends, which lost 7 bases and 1 base, there was a span of 20 bases. This CDR3 contains 16 residues. The germline V gene encodes CDR1 SGHKS and CDR2 YYEKEE (reference sequence). In nucleotides, the CDR3 is TGTGCCAGCGCTTGGAGGCGGGATACCTTCCAAGAGACCCAGTACTTC. It encodes CASAWRRDTFQETQYF. The full variable domain, with the rest looked up from reference TRBV5-5 and TRBJ2-5, is DAGVTQSPTHLIKTRGQQVTLRCSPISGHKSVSWYQQVLGQGPQFIFQYYEKEERGRGNFPDRFSARQFPNYSSELNVNALLLGDSALYLCASAWRRDTFQETQYFGPGTRLLVL.

The CDR3 sequence is CSVETGIEQYF. The CDR3 bases are TGCAGCGTTGAGACAGGGATCGAGCAGTACTTC. The rearrangement links TRBV29-1 to TRBJ2-7, with 7 bases matching TRBD1. Losses at the gene ends were 3 bases for V and 6 bases for J; bases not matched to a gene: 2. Germline CDR1 and CDR2: SQVTM and ANQGSEA. This CDR3 region has 11 residues.

This clone occurred a few times. The V and J genes are TRBV2 and TRBJ2-1, with 9 positions matching TRBD2. Germline V gene sequence: CDR1 SNHLY, CDR2 FYNNEI. The junction had 8 bases not matched to a gene; V was cut back by 8 bases and J by 9 bases. CDR3 length equals 13 residues. CDR3 protein: CASGRGGFSEQFF. Here the CDR3 DNA reads TGTGCCAGCGGGCGGGGGGGCTTCAGTGAGCAGTTCTTC.

This sequence joins TRBV10-3 and TRBJ2-5, with D perhaps matching TRBD1 (5 bases). Germline V gene lookup returns CDR1 ENHRY and CDR2 SYGVKD. CDR3 size: 15 residues. V lost 5 bases, J lost 1 base, and 14 bases lay in between. In nucleotides, the CDR3 is TGTGCCATCAGTAAAAATACAGGATTCCAAGAGACCCAGTACTTC. Its protein is CAISKNTGFQETQYF.

The chain is built from TRBV5-5 and TRBJ2-1; TRBD2 matches at 10 bases. The ends lost 5 bases at V and 7 bases at J; junction bases unmatched: 6. Per the germline V gene, CDR1 is SGHKS and CDR2 is YYEKEE (reference sequence). The length of the CDR3 is 14 residues. CDR3 in DNA: TGTGCCAGCAGATATTCTAGCGGGAGTAATGAGCAGTTCTTC. Its translation is CASRYSSGSNEQFF.

This clone was seen ten or more times. V and J are TRBV12-3 or TRBV12-4 and TRBJ1-2; D might be TRBD1 (5 bases). V was shortened by 4 bases and J by 6 bases, with 12 bases between the two germline ends. The CDR3 covers 13 residues. DNA of the CDR3: TGTGCCAGCAGTTATCTCAGGGCGGATGGCTACACCTTC. Its protein product is CASSYLRADGYTF.

This sequence joins TRBV5-4 and TRBJ1-1; no clear D. This CDR3 region has 11 residues. V was pared by 1 base and J by 8 bases, with 6 bases between. Germline V gene sequence: CDR1 SGHNT, CDR2 YYREEE (reference sequence). In nucleotides, the CDR3 is TGTGCCAGCAGCTTGCGGGGAGAAGCTTTCTTT. Protein sequence: CASSLRGEAFF.

The chain couples TRBV27 to TRBJ1-2, with D perhaps TRBD1 (6 bases). Germline loops: CDR1 MNHEY, CDR2 SMNVEV (reference sequence). V dropped 5 bases and J dropped 4 bases, with 23 bases sitting between them. The CDR3 is made up of 17 amino acids. As DNA, the CDR3 is TGTGCCAGCAGTCCGGGGACAAGCGCCTATCTTACCTATGGCTACACCTTC. This gives the protein CASSPGTSAYLTYGYTF.

This chain connects TRBV28 to TRBJ1-5, with TRBD1 as a possible D gene (5 bases). V was shortened by 6 bases and J by 3 bases, with 15 bases between the two germline ends. Germline CDR1 reads MDHEN; CDR2 reads SYDVKM. The CDR3 has 15 residues. CDR3 sequence: CASRTPRGTNQPQHF. As DNA, the CDR3 is TGTGCCAGCAGAACCCCGCGGGGCACCAATCAGCCCCAGCATTTT.

The chain is built from TRBV20-1 and TRBJ2-1; TRBD2 aligns across 9 bases. Looked up from germline, CDR1 is DFQATT and CDR2 is SNEGSKA (reference sequence). The CDR3 has 15 residues. Unmatched junction bases numbered 3, after V lost 3 bases and J lost 0 bases. In nucleotides, the CDR3 is TGCAGTGCTAGTGGACTAGCGAGCTCCTACAATGAGCAGTTCTTC. Translation: CSASGLASSYNEQFF.

This clone turned up a few times. The chain links TRBV28 to TRBJ2-2, with D unclear. Germline CDR1 is MDHEN and CDR2 is SYDVKM. The CDR3 is made up of 12 amino acids. V gave up 7 bases and J gave up 6 bases, with 9 bases separating them. The CDR3 reads CASNIPAGELFF. The CDR3 DNA sequence: TGTGCCAGCAACATCCCCGCCGGGGAGCTGTTTTTT.

This clone appeared a few times. The CDR3 protein is CAANGGTPSSGNTIYF. In DNA form, the CDR3 reads TGTGCGGCGAACGGAGGGACCCCTAGCTCTGGAAACACCATATATTTT. The J gene is TRBJ1-3, the V gene TRBV7-5. TRBV7-5 is shown as a pseudogene. CDR3 length: 16 amino acids.

The gene calls are TRBV20-1 and TRBJ2-1; no definite D call. Trimming left V 5 bases short and J 9 bases short, with 11 bases between. Germline loops: CDR1 DFQATT, CDR2 SNEGSKA (reference sequence). This CDR3 is 11 amino acids long. The CDR3 sequence is CSARRGAEQFF. The CDR3 DNA is TGCAGTGCTCGTAGAGGAGCTGAGCAGTTCTTC.

This clone appeared once. The chain links TRBV10-2 to TRBJ1-3; no clear D. This CDR3 contains 13 residues. CDR1 and CDR2 (germline): WSHSY, SAAADI. Trimming shortened V by 5 bases and J by 4 bases, and 9 bases separated the two germline ends. CDR3 sequence: CASSPRGGNTIYF. The CDR3 DNA follows: TGCGCCAGCAGTCCCCGGGGAGGAAACACCATATATTTT.

This clone was seen once. This chain uses TRBV2 with TRBJ1-5; 7 positions agree with TRBD1. J lost 0 bases, V lost 6 bases, and 11 bases had no gene match. The CDR3 contains 17 residues. Germline V gives CDR1 SNHLY, CDR2 FYNNEI. CDR3: CASRKGQERYSNQPQHF. The CDR3 bases are TGTGCCAGCAGGAAAGGACAGGAACGCTATAGCAATCAGCCCCAGCATTTT.

The gene calls are TRBV9 and TRBJ2-7; possible D gene TRBD1, 5 bases. V was trimmed by 2 bases and J by 1 base, leaving 7 bases between them. Germline V gene sequence: CDR1 SGDLS, CDR2 YYNGEE. The CDR3 is 13 residues long. The CDR3 region is CASSVAGSYEQYF. The CDR3 nucleotides are TGTGCCAGCAGCGTGGCAGGGTCCTACGAGCAGTACTTC.